This paragraph reports one T cell receptor beta chain. Its antigen is still unknown. Base qualities are not recorded, but no much larger clone differs from it by a single base. Any patient with an uncontrolled infection, another autoimmune disease, pregnancy or lactation was excluded. Diagnoses relied on clinical symptoms, serum thyroxine and TRAb, thyroid ultrasound and orbital computed tomography. Trizol reagent was used to extract total RNA, and RNA quality was then checked on an Agilent 2100 Bioanalyzer. This record comes from a study of T cells in Graves' hyperthyroidism and ophthalmopathy (dated by TCRdb to about 2019). Looking at the study overall: To identify TCR V-J signatures that set the groups apart, the researchers used a discovery cohort of about a hundred patients, made up of roughly 40 with Graves' ophthalmopathy and some 58 with stable Graves' hyperthyroidism. The 100 or so discovery patients were randomly divided into training and test sets at a 7:3 ratio. Prospective prediction of ophthalmopathy was tested in an independent validation cohort consisting of 18 to 20 hyperthyroidism patients and around 16 patients who later progressed to ophthalmopathy. After blood sampling, hyperthyroidism patients were treated with methimazole at a starting dose of 30 mg daily, and ophthalmopathy patients were treated with high-dose intravenous methylprednisolone. TCR Vbeta CDR3 sequencing of roughly 140 peripheral blood samples (approximately 44 ophthalmopathy, 70 to 85 hyperthyroidism and some 17 progressor patients) is reported in the paper. In roughly six Graves' hyperthyroidism patients, the study also compared T-cell repertoires from thyroid tissue with T-cell repertoires from blood. On the study overall, not on this receptor specifically: Sample size was not statistically predetermined, and investigators were not blinded to group allocation. A 13 V-J signature model separated ophthalmopathy from stable hyperthyroidism, with nearly 90% sensitivity and 81% to 83% specificity in cross-validation and 80%/75% in testing. Most expanded thyroid clonotypes (frequency above 0.001) were also detected in blood, a finding suggesting that blood repertoires may reflect thyroid immune responses. In validation, the model predicted progression to ophthalmopathy a median of roughly 6.1 months before onset, with 70% to 71% sensitivity and roughly 72% specificity.

The TCR beta CDR3 regions were amplified from the RNA transcripts. The TCR CDR3 was subjected to a first round of RT-PCR using the HTBI primer set and the Qiagen OneStep RT-PCR kit. The libraries were constructed in a second round of multiplex PCR and then size-selected and purified. Sequencing of the libraries was done on an Illumina HiSeq2000 using paired-end 100 bp reads. Per the source publication's procedure: Raw data were processed with SOAPnuke, discarding reads with adapters, uncalled bases, mean Phred below 15, or no exact constant-primer or identifier match. High-quality paired reads were merged using COPE v1.2.5, and each unique nucleotide sequence was defined as a clonotype. Clonotypes were aligned to IMGT TRBV, TRBD and TRBJ reference segments using MiTCR v1.1. The analysis was restricted to V-J combinations with a frequency above 0.0001, which together covered 98% to 99.2% of the repertoires. A TCS score was defined as the ratio of F50 (clonal expansion) to E x V (chaos), with BLOSUM62-based TCRdist applied between CDR3 peptides within each V-J. Welch's t-statistics and random forest reduced 500 to 650 V-J features to 13, which were used in a naive Bayes classifier (R e1071). The similarity between thyroid and blood repertoires was quantified using the Morisita-Horn index. TCRdb reprocessed the public reads (quality trimming at Q25 with fastp, clone calling with MiXCR) and kept in-frame beta chains. Rows merge per CDR3 protein into single entries with the most common DNA and genes. TCRdb's processing, not the study's, gives the V and J calls here. The sample includes 550,000 to 700,000 distinct CDR3 sequences, with 35% to 55% observed a single time. 15% to 20% of the sample is in the top ten clones.

From the cysteine up to the phenylalanine, the CDR3 has a length of 15 residues. Solely the CDR3 DNA is kept, with 45 bases framed from the first base. CDR1 and CDR2, looked up from the germline V gene, are MRHNA and SNTAGT. V lost 5 bases and J lost 7 bases, and the count of bases not matched to a germline gene is 10. This TCR came from an adult woman with Graves' disease, either hyperthyroidism or ophthalmopathy (not recorded which). The V gene is TRBV6-4 and the J gene is TRBJ1-2; 10 junctional bases match TRBD1. Material: peripheral blood or thyroid tissue (not recorded which). The CDR3: CASSPTTGGLIGYTF. The DNA sequence is as follows: TGTGCCAGCAGTCCGACGACAGGGGGCTTGATTGGCTACACCTTC.